The 11 T cell receptor beta chains listed next were all sequenced from one sample in a study of CD8 T cells in ankylosing spondylitis. TCRdb recomputed calls from the 5' RACE reads with MiXCR, one row per CDR3 protein. Among about 350,000 distinct CDR3 sequences listed, 20% were seen once. Sequenced sample: blood, either unsorted or a sorted T cell fraction (not recorded which). These receptors were obtained from a male donor with ankylosing spondylitis or in good health (not recorded which).

As DNA, the CDR3 is TGTGCCAGCAGCACGAACAGGGGGAGCTCCTACAATGAGCAGTTCTTC. The encoded protein is CASSTNRGSSYNEQFF. The chain links TRBV27 to TRBJ2-1; 8 positions agree with TRBD1. The V and J ends lost 6 bases and 0 bases, in that order; junction bases with no gene match: 7. Per germline, CDR1 MNHEY and CDR2 SMNVEV (reference sequence). The CDR3 spans 16 residues.

This sequence joins TRBV7-9 and TRBJ1-1, with a weak D call TRBD1 (5 bases). Trimming removed 0 bases at V and 0 bases at J, with 8 bases between. This CDR3 region has 15 residues. Germline V gene sequence: CDR1 SEHNR, CDR2 FQNEAQ (reference sequence). CDR3 residues: CASSLAEGMNTEAFF. DNA for the CDR3: TGTGCCAGCAGCTTAGCGGAGGGGATGAACACTGAAGCTTTCTTT.

V and J are TRBV2 and TRBJ2-3; no clear D. The CDR3 is 13 residues long. With 7 bases removed from V and 0 bases from J, the gap between germline ends came to 8 bases. The germline V gene encodes CDR1 SNHLY and CDR2 FYNNEI. The chain's CDR3 is CASKTTSTDTQYF. For the CDR3, the DNA is TGTGCCAGCAAGACAACTAGCACAGATACGCAGTATTTT.

The chain couples TRBV27 to TRBJ1-5; a possible D gene is TRBD1 (5 bases). The CDR3 loop spans 14 amino acids. CDR1 MNHEY and CDR2 SMNVEV come from the germline V gene (reference sequence). Trimming removed 4 bases at V and 3 bases at J, with 10 bases between. CDR3 residues: CASSSRGPNQPQHF. The CDR3, as DNA: TGTGCCAGCAGTTCAAGGGGACCCAATCAGCCCCAGCATTTT.

This clonotype was counted a few times. The chain has TRBV20-1 and TRBJ1-4, with TRBD1 identical over 9 bases. The V and J ends lost 7 bases and 8 bases, in that order; junction bases with no gene match: 8. The germline V gene encodes CDR1 DFQATT and CDR2 SNEGSKA (reference sequence). The CDR3 length is 13 residues. The CDR3 coding sequence is TGCAGTGGCCATGGACAGGGGTACGAAAAACTGTTTTTT. It codes for CSGHGQGYEKLFF.

The chain links TRBV4-2 to TRBJ2-7, with 8 positions matching TRBD1. Per the germline V gene, CDR1 is LGHNA and CDR2 is YNFKEQ. The CDR3 extends over 14 amino acids. V dropped 3 bases and J dropped 3; count of bases not matched to a gene: 4. In DNA form, the CDR3 reads TGTGCCAGCAGCCACGGGACAGGATTCTACGAGCAGTACTTC. Translated: CASSHGTGFYEQYF.

The rearrangement links TRBV20-1 to TRBJ2-1; 15 nucleotides align to TRBD2. Germline V gene sequence: CDR1 DFQATT, CDR2 SNEGSKA (reference sequence). The CDR3 covers 17 residues. V lost 1 base and J lost 3; bases outside the gene matches: 4. CDR3 bases: TGCAGTGCTAGAGCCGGGACTAGCGGGGGGCTCTACAATGAGCAGTTCTTC. Its translation is CSARAGTSGGLYNEQFF.

The V gene is TRBV6-2 or TRBV6-3, the J gene TRBJ2-4, with 8 nucleotides matching TRBD1. There are 15 residues in the CDR3. In germline, CDR1 is MNHEY, CDR2 SVGEGT. Trimming took 0 bases from V and 9 from J; bases not matched to a gene: 7. CDR3 DNA: TGTGCCAGCAGTTACTCCCTACCGGACAGGGCCATTCAGTACTTC. The encoded protein is CASSYSLPDRAIQYF.

This clonotype was detected only a few times. The chain is built from TRBV20-1 and TRBJ2-1, with D unclear. V lost 6 bases and J lost 9, with 12 bases in between. This CDR3 has 11 residues. Looked up from germline, CDR1 is DFQATT and CDR2 is SNEGSKA (reference sequence). The chain's CDR3 is CSAQLVSEQFF. The DNA for the CDR3 is TGCAGTGCGCAGCTAGTCAGTGAGCAGTTCTTC.

This rearrangement joins TRBV12-3 or TRBV12-4 to TRBJ2-2; D call uncertain. The CDR3 extends over 14 amino acids. V was pared by 4 bases and J by 4 bases, with 10 bases between. CDR3: CASSSGHGTGELFF. CDR3 coding DNA: TGTGCCAGCAGTTCCGGTCACGGCACCGGGGAGCTGTTTTTT.

The chain combines TRBV12-3 or TRBV12-4 with TRBJ1-2; 7 bases align to TRBD1. The J segment lost 8 bases and the V segment lost 7 bases, leaving 16 bases of the junction unmatched. The CDR3 length is 15 residues. CDR3 in DNA: TGTGCCAGCACCCCTCCGGACAGGAGCTTTAAAGGCTACACCTTC. Translating it yields CASTPPDRSFKGYTF.